This TCR beta chain stems from a study of cytomegalovirus exposure and HLA in healthy donors. Study at large: Unique TCRs numbering around 80 million, obtained from HLA-typed donors, made up an early data release. Study-wide findings and caveats: Later on, a genetic analysis was performed. It linked a missense variant in DCLRE1C with V- and J-gene trimming of TCR beta.

Trimming took 10 bases from V and 3 from J; bases not matched to a gene: 9. The CDR3 has 13 residues. Germline assignment: CDR1 LNHDA and CDR2 SQIVND (reference sequence). The PCR used 60 Vbeta and 13 Jbeta primers. The protocol was immunoSEQ multiplex PCR, while the TCRdb copy is restricted to in-frame clones and leaves out a portion. The profile shows about 150,000 clones, approximately 9% of them singletons. In the case of this clone: Antigen: not known.

Sequencing was done on a sample of PBMCs. The rearrangement joins TRBV19 to TRBJ2-7; TRBD1 matches at 7 bases. This TCR came from a male donor in good health and CMV-seronegative. The CDR3 coding sequence is TGTGCCACTAGGGACAGCGGCTACTACGAGCAGTACTTC. Protein: CATRDSGYYEQYF.